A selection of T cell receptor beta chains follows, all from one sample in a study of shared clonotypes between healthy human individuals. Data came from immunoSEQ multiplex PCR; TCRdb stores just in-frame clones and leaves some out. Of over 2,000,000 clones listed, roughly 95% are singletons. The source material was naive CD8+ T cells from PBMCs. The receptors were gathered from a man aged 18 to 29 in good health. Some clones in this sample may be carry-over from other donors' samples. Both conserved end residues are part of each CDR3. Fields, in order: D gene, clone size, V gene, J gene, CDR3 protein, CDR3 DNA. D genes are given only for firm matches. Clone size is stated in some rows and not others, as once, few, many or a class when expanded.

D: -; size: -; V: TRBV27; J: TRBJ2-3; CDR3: CASRDSTDTQYF; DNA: TGTGCCAGCAGGGACAGCACAGATACGCAGTATTTT
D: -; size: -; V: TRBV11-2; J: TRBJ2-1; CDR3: CASSLGPALYNEQFF; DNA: TGTGCCAGCAGCTTAGGACCAGCGCTCTACAATGAGCAGTTCTTC
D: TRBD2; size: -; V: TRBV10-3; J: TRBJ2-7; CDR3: CAISERGGSGNEQYF; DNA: TGTGCCATCAGTGAGCGAGGCGGGAGTGGCAACGAGCAGTACTTC
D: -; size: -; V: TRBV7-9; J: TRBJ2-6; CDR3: CASSLSSGANVLTF; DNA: TGTGCCAGCAGCTTATCCTCTGGGGCCAACGTCCTGACTTTC
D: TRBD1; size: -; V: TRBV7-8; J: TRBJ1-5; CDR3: CASSLTKEGQGGQPQHF; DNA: TGTGCCAGCAGCTTAACGAAAGAGGGACAGGGAGGACAGCCCCAGCATTTT
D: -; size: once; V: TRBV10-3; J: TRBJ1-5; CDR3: CAISELGIGNQPQHF; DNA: TGTGCCATCAGTGAGTTGGGTATCGGCAATCAGCCCCAGCATTTT
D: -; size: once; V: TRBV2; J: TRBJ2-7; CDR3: CASSEAGRFGYEQYF; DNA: TGTGCCAGCAGTGAAGCGGGGCGGTTTGGATACGAGCAGTACTTC
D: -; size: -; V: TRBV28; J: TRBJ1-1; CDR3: CASSFGPGSGDDSGNTEAFF; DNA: TGTGCCAGCAGCTTTGGTCCGGGATCGGGTGATGACTCAGGGAACACTGAAGCTTTCTTT
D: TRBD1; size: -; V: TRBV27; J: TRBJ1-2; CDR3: CASSVLGQYQYGYTF; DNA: TGTGCCAGCAGCGTACTGGGACAGTATCAGTATGGCTACACCTTC
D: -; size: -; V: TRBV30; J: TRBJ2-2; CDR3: CAWSVLPPSFTGELFF; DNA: TGTGCCTGGAGTGTATTGCCCCCTAGCTTCACCGGGGAGCTGTTTTTT
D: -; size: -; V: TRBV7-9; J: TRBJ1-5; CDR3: CASSITGQGQPQHF; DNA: TGTGCCAGCAGCATTACAGGGCAGGGACAGCCCCAGCATTTT
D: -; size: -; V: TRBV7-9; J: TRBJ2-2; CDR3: CASRNLREHTLKNTGELFF; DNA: TGTGCCAGCAGAAATTTAAGAGAACACACTCTAAAGAACACCGGGGAGCTGTTTTTT
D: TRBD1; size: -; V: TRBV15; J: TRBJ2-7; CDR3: CATSASGTESYEQYF; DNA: TGTGCCACCAGCGCTTCCGGGACAGAGTCCTACGAGCAGTACTTC
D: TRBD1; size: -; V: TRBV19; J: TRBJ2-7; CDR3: CAAGDRDYEQYF; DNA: TGTGCCGCCGGGGACAGAGACTACGAGCAGTACTTC
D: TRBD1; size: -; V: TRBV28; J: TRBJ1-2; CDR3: CASSAGTGGYGYTF; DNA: TGTGCCAGCAGTGCCGGGACAGGGGGCTATGGCTACACCTTC
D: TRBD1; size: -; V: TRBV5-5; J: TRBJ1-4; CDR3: CASSLRDRRGEKLFF; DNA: TGTGCCAGCAGCTTAAGGGACAGGAGAGGGGAAAAACTGTTTTTT
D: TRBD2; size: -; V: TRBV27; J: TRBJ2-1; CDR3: CASSLSGTGLAGDNEQFF; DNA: TGTGCCAGCAGTTTATCGGGGACGGGACTAGCGGGAGATAATGAGCAGTTCTTC
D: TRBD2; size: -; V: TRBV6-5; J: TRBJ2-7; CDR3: CASSPQRGRTYEQYF; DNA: TGTGCCAGCAGTCCCCAGCGGGGGCGTACCTACGAGCAGTACTTC
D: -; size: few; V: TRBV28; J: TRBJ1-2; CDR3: CASSPSPAPYGYTF; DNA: TGTGCCAGCAGCCCTAGCCCTGCCCCCTATGGCTACACCTTC
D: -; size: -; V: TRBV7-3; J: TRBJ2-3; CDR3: CASSPGADPSTDTQYF; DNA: TGTGCCAGCAGCCCCGGGGCGGATCCTAGCACAGATACGCAGTATTTT
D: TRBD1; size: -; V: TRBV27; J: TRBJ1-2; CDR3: CASSFTGTGAGYTF; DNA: TGTGCCAGCAGTTTCACCGGGACAGGGGCGGGCTACACCTTC
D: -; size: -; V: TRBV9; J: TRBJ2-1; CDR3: CASSPPGVSEQFF; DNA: TGTGCCAGCAGCCCCCCGGGAGTTAGTGAGCAGTTCTTC
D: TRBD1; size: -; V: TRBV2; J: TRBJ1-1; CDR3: CATSTGGNTEAFF; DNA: TGTGCCACTTCCACAGGGGGGAACACTGAAGCTTTCTTT
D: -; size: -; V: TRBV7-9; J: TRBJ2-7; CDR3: CASSPTSGSVHEQYF; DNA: TGTGCCAGCAGCCCGACGTCCGGGTCGGTCCACGAGCAGTACTTC
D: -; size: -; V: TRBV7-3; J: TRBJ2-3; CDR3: CASSSQGNTDTQYF; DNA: TGTGCCAGCAGCTCACAGGGCAACACAGATACGCAGTATTTT
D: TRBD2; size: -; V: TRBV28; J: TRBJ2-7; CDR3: CASSLRVAGVYEQYF; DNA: TGTGCCAGCAGTTTAAGGGTAGCGGGAGTATACGAGCAGTACTTC
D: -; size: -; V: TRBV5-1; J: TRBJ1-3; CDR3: CASSLDYTISGNTIYF; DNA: TGCGCCAGCAGCTTGGATTATACGATATCTGGAAACACCATATATTTT
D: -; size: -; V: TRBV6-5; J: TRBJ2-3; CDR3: CASSYSESSSTDTQYF; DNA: TGTGCCAGCAGTTACTCGGAGAGTTCTAGCACAGATACGCAGTATTTT
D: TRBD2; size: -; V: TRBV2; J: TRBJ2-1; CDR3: CASSTETSGYYNEQFF; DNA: TGTGCCAGCAGTACTGAGACTAGCGGATACTACAATGAGCAGTTCTTC
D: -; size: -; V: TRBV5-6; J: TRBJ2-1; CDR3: CASTDGAALRHYNEQFF; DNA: TGTGCCAGCACCGACGGGGCCGCACTACGCCATTACAATGAGCAGTTCTTC
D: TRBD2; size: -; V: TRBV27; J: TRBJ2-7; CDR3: CASSTGSGSYEQYF; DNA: TGTGCCAGCAGCACCGGTAGCGGGAGTTACGAGCAGTACTTC
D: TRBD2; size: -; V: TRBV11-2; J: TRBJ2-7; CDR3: CASSSSLTSGGYEQYF; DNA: TGTGCCAGCAGCTCGTCGTTGACTAGCGGGGGTTACGAGCAGTACTTC
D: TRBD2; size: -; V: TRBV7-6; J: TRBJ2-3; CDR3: CASSLFSGNTDTQYF; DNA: TGTGCCAGCAGCTTATTCAGCGGGAACACAGATACGCAGTATTTT
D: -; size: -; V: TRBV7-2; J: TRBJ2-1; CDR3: CASSLTDNEQFF; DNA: TGTGCCAGCAGCTTAACAGACAATGAGCAGTTCTTC
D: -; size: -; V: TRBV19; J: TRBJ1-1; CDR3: CASAQQPEENTEAFF; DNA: TGTGCCAGTGCCCAACAACCAGAGGAGAACACTGAAGCTTTCTTT
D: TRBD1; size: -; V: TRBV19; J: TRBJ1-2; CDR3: CASSPDRGRYGYTF; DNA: TGTGCCAGTAGTCCGGACAGGGGGCGATATGGCTACACCTTC
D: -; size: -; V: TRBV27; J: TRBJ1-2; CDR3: CASSLLGGSGPFNYGYTF; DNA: TGTGCCAGCAGTTTATTGGGCGGTTCTGGGCCGTTTAACTATGGCTACACCTTC
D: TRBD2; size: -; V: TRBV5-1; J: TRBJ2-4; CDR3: CASMASGAKNIQYF; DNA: TGCGCCAGCATGGCTAGCGGAGCCAAAAACATTCAGTACTTC
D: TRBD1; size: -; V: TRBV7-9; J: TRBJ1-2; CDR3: CASSSGTGYGYGYTF; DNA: TGTGCCAGCAGCTCGGGGACAGGGTACGGCTATGGCTACACCTTC
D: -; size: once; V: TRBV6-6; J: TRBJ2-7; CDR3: CASRPSSESSYEQYF; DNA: TGTGCCAGCAGACCCTCTAGCGAGAGCTCCTACGAGCAGTACTTC
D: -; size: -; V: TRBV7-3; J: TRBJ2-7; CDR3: CASSLGGSGYEQYF; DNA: TGTGCCAGCAGCTTGGGGGGTAGCGGCTACGAGCAGTACTTC
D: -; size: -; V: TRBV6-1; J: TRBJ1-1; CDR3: CASSEGTRAMNTEAFF; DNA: TGTGCCAGCAGTGAAGGGACCAGGGCAATGAACACTGAAGCTTTCTTT
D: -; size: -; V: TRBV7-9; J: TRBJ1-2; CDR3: CASSHPIHARDGDGYTF; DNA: TGTGCCAGCAGCCACCCAATACACGCCAGAGACGGAGATGGCTACACCTTC
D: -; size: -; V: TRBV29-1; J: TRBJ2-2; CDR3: CSILTGPTGELFF; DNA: TGCAGCATCCTGACAGGTCCCACCGGGGAGCTGTTTTTT
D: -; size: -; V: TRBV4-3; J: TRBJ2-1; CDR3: CASSQEWGSYNEQFF; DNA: TGCGCCAGCAGCCAAGAGTGGGGCTCCTACAATGAGCAGTTCTTC
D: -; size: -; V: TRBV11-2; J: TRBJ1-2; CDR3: CASSLAAREDGYTF; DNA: TGTGCCAGCAGCTTAGCTGCCAGGGAGGATGGCTACACCTTC
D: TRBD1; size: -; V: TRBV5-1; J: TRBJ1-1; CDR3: CASSYSQGARTEAFF; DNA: TGCGCCAGCAGCTACTCACAGGGGGCGCGTACTGAAGCTTTCTTT
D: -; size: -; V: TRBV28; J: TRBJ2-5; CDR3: CASRGWQETQYF; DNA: TGTGCCAGCAGAGGATGGCAAGAGACCCAGTACTTC
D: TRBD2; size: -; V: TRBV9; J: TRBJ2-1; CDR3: CASSPSGRAYNEQFF; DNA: TGTGCCAGCAGCCCTAGCGGGAGGGCCTACAATGAGCAGTTCTTC
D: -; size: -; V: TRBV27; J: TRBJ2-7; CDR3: CASSNLGSSYEQYF; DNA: TGTGCCAGCAGCAACCTGGGGTCATCCTACGAGCAGTACTTC
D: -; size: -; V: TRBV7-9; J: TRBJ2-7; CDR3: CASSPNSDFYEQYF; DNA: TGTGCCAGCAGCCCTAATTCGGACTTCTACGAGCAGTACTTC
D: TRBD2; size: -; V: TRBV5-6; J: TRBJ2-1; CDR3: CASSSSDGLAGGEAEQFF; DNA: TGTGCCAGCAGCTCTAGCGACGGACTAGCGGGAGGAGAGGCTGAGCAGTTCTTC
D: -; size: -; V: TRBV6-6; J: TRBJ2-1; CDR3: CASSYAGQSSYNEQFF; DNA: TGTGCCAGCAGTTACGCTGGGCAGAGCTCCTACAATGAGCAGTTCTTC
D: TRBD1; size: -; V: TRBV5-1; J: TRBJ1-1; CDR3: CASSSTGPTEAFF; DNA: TGCGCCAGCAGTTCGACAGGGCCGACTGAAGCTTTCTTT
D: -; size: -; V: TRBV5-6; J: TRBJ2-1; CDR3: CASSPLGSQGSYNEQFF; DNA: TGTGCCAGCTCCCCCCTGGGCAGCCAGGGGTCCTACAATGAGCAGTTCTTC
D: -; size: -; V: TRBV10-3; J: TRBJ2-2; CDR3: CAVRVAAGELFF; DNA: TGTGCCGTCAGGGTAGCGGCCGGGGAGCTGTTTTTT
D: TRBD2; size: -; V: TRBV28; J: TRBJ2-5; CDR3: CASSSVTPRGGEETQYF; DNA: TGTGCCAGCAGTTCCGTCACTCCGCGGGGGGGGGAGGAGACCCAGTACTTC
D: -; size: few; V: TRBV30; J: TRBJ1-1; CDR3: CAWSVYQGITEAFF; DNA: TGTGCCTGGAGTGTATATCAGGGGATTACTGAAGCTTTCTTT
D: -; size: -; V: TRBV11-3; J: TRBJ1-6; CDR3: CASSLDLTGTSNSPLHF; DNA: TGTGCCAGCAGCTTAGACCTAACAGGGACCTCAAATTCACCCCTCCACTTT